The rows below give T cell receptor beta chains drawn from one sample of a study of PD-1 blockade in classical Hodgkin lymphoma. Sequenced by immunoSEQ multiplex PCR; TCRdb stores in-frame clones only, minus some. The sample holds just over 60,000 clones, approximately 89% seen once. The source was peripheral blood mononuclear cells (PBMCs), collected at baseline. These receptors originate from a human donor with classical Hodgkin lymphoma. CDR3s include the opening cysteine and the closing phenylalanine or tryptophan. Rows give clone size only sometimes, using once, few, many, or a class for an expanded clone.

v_gene,j_gene,abundance,CDR3aa
TRBV4-3,TRBJ2-1,-,CASSQGDRWAYSYNEQFF
TRBV5-6,TRBJ1-2,-,CASSLERDPYGYTF
TRBV30,TRBJ2-3,-,CAWSGGGTDTQYF
TRBV7-2,TRBJ1-1,-,CASSPRHTEAFF
TRBV5-1,TRBJ2-7,-,CASSLSGLLYEQYF
TRBV5-6,TRBJ1-2,few,CASSAGQYGYTF
TRBV2,TRBJ2-5,-,CASSEAPAQYF
TRBV10-1,TRBJ2-3,-,CASSELAASTDTQYF
TRBV6-1,TRBJ2-5,-,CATRDRGSQETQYF
TRBV5-1,TRBJ1-6,-,CASSASGTGNSPLHF
TRBV7-9,TRBJ1-2,-,CASSPNQGEGTNGYTF
TRBV11-3,TRBJ1-2,once,CASSLLDFGRSYGYTF
TRBV7-6,TRBJ2-5,-,CASSADSGGETQYF
TRBV7-9,TRBJ1-4,-,CASSPSRRGNEKLFF
TRBV19,TRBJ1-1,-,CATSRGARTEAFF
TRBV4-1,TRBJ2-1,few,CASSQGTSGGTYNEQFF
TRBV11-1,TRBJ2-3,once,CASSRQGWGTDTQYF
TRBV19,TRBJ2-7,-,CASSIFTGYRNEQYF
TRBV2,TRBJ2-2,-,CASRQSLAGGPTGELFF
TRBV28,TRBJ2-2,-,CASSLRGGPAGELFF
TRBV7-2,TRBJ1-4,-,CASSSHGEKLFF
TRBV6-1,TRBJ1-3,-,CASRRQGAGNTIYF
TRBV5-1,TRBJ1-4,-,CASSPGGGRREKLFF